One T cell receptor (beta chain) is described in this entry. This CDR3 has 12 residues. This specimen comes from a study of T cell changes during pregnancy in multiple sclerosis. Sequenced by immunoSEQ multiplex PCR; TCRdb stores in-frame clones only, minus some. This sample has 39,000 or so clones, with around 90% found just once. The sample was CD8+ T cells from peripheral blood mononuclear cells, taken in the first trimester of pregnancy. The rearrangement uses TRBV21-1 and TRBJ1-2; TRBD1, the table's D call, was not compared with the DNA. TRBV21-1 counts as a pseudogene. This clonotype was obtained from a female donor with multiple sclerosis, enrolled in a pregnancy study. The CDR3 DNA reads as TGTGCCACCTTAAAGAACAGGGATGGCTACACCTTC. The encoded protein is CATLKNRDGYTF.